Presented here are 21 T cell receptor beta chains from one specimen sequenced in a study of post-analysis software for immune sequencing data. Findings and caveats of the study: When patients were compared with controls, 4 or 5 TRBV segments were more frequent, TRBV5-6, TRBV5-1 and TRBV20-1 among them.

Incorporated into the TCR beta cDNA libraries were unique molecular identifiers, which served to reduce PCR and sequencing biases. MiXCR, run by TCRdb on the PCR reads, gives a single entry per CDR3 protein. The sample includes some 890,000 distinct CDR3 sequences, about 50% of them seen just once. Their antigens remain unidentified. The sample taken for sequencing was blood. These receptors were taken from a girl between 10 and 17 years old with multiple sclerosis.

This clonotype was seen a handful of times. This rearrangement joins TRBV5-1 to TRBJ2-6; 7 nucleotides match TRBD2. With V trimmed by 4 bases and J by 10 bases, 5 bases remained unmatched. The CDR3 sequence is 13 residues long. Germline CDR1 and CDR2: SGHRS and YFSETQ. CDR3 residues: CASSGGVQNVLTF. DNA of the CDR3: TGCGCCAGCAGCGGGGGGGTTCAAAACGTCCTGACTTTC.

V usage is TRBV15 and J usage is TRBJ2-7; D call uncertain. V was trimmed by 5 bases and J by 3 bases, leaving 5 bases between them. The CDR3 has 11 residues. Germline CDR1 LNHNV, CDR2 YYDKDF (reference sequence). The DNA of the CDR3 is TGTGCCACCAGCGGCTACTACGAGCAGTACTTC. Translation gives CATSGYYEQYF.

The gene calls are TRBV3-1 and TRBJ2-7; D is uncertain. Germline V lookup: CDR1 LGHDT, CDR2 YNNKEL (reference sequence). Trimming took 1 base from V and 0 from J, leaving 10 bases between them. The CDR3 consists of 15 residues. CDR3 amino acids: CASSQASESSYEQYF. The CDR3 coding sequence is TGTGCCAGCAGCCAAGCCAGCGAGAGCTCCTACGAGCAGTACTTC.

This clonotype was picked up a small number of times. V usage is TRBV12-3 or TRBV12-4 and J usage is TRBJ2-4; D remains unclear. The CDR3 consists of 15 residues. Deletions cut 7 bases from V and 2 bases from J, with 15 bases between. CDR3 in DNA: TGTGCCAGCACCTACGGCAGGCCCTCCAAAAACATTCAGTACTTC. Protein product: CASTYGRPSKNIQYF.

A few counts support this clonotype. The gene calls are TRBV5-1 and TRBJ2-4; unclear D gene. The DNA matches TRBJ2-7 better at its end, which makes the J call doubtful. The CDR3 spans 13 residues. CDR1 and CDR2 from the germline V gene are SGHRS and YFSETQ. CDR3 bases: TGCGCCAGCAGCTTGGGCTTCCTCTACGAGCAGTACTTC. This sequence encodes CASSLGFLYEQYF.

This clonotype was counted between two and nine times. At one of its ends the junction is not consistent with the germline gene, which may arise from a read error. This chain connects TRBV9 to TRBJ2-1; 7 bases are shared with TRBD1. The CDR3 extends over 15 amino acids. Germline CDR1 SGDLS, CDR2 YYNGEE. CDR3 protein: CACSPREGARDEQFF. The CDR3 DNA follows: TGTGCCTGCAGCCCCCGAGAGGGGGCTAGGGATGAGCAGTTCTTC.

This clonotype has just one count. This chain's CDR3 is CASSLGVTMGGYTF. CDR3 bases: TGCGCCAGCAGCTTGGGGGTCACGATGGGAGGCTACACCTTC. The rearrangement uses TRBV5-1 and TRBJ1-2; D not certain. CDR3 length equals 14 residues. Germline CDR1 is SGHRS and CDR2 is YFSETQ. The V gene lost 0 bases and the J gene lost 8 bases, with 14 bases spanning the gap.

This chain uses TRBV20-1 with TRBJ2-5, with 12 bases fitting TRBD2. Unmatched junction bases numbered 8, after V lost 0 bases and J lost 6 bases. The length of the CDR3 is 16 residues. Germline V gives CDR1 DFQATT, CDR2 SNEGSKA (reference sequence). The CDR3: CSARDVPSGGAKTQYF. The CDR3, as DNA: TGCAGTGCTAGAGATGTACCTAGCGGGGGGGCCAAGACCCAGTACTTC.

The J gene is TRBJ2-3, the V gene TRBV29-1; D gene uncertain. Germline assignment: CDR1 SQVTM and CDR2 ANQGSEA. The V end lost 7 bases, the J end lost 0 bases, and 11 bases lay between the germline ends. CDR3 length equals 13 residues. CDR3 region: CSGRWASTDTQYF. CDR3 coding DNA: TGCAGCGGTAGGTGGGCTAGCACAGATACGCAGTATTTT.

This chain links TRBV9 with TRBJ2-7; TRBD1 or TRBD2 may be the D gene (7 bases each). The CDR3 has 15 amino acids. V shed 2 bases and J shed 4 bases, with 16 bases lying between them. Germline V gives CDR1 SGDLS, CDR2 YYNGEE. CDR3 region: CASSVGGRGLYEQYF. CDR3 DNA: TGTGCCAGCAGCGTGGGGGGGAGGGGGCTGTACGAGCAGTACTTC.

In this sample, this clonotype turned up a few times. This chain connects TRBV24-1 to TRBJ2-3, with 8 bases fitting TRBD2. Germline V lookup: CDR1 KGHDR, CDR2 SFDVKD. With V trimmed by 3 bases and J by 3 bases, 7 bases remained unmatched. This CDR3 has 16 amino acids. The CDR3 here is CATSDRAGGRTDTQYF. CDR3 DNA: TGTGCCACCAGTGATCGGGCGGGAGGCAGGACAGATACGCAGTATTTT.

The chain links TRBV12-3 or TRBV12-4 to TRBJ2-1, with 9 positions matching TRBD2. The CDR3 contains 15 residues. The J segment lost 7 bases and the V segment lost 3 bases, leaving 7 bases of the junction unmatched. CDR3 DNA: TGTGCCAGCAGTTTTGTAGCGGGAGCTCAAAATGAGCAGTTCTTC. Protein sequence: CASSFVAGAQNEQFF.

This chain links TRBV27 with TRBJ2-7, with TRBD2 matching 8 bases. The CDR3 extends over 15 amino acids. V gave up 5 bases and J gave up 9 bases; unmatched junction bases: 15. Germline lookup yields CDR1 MNHEY and CDR2 SMNVEV (reference sequence). CDR3 residues: CASSPRGGGGLRQYF. Here the CDR3 DNA reads TGTGCCAGCAGTCCCCGGGGGGGTGGTGGACTACGGCAGTACTTC.

This sequence joins TRBV10-3 and TRBJ2-1; TRBD2 agrees at 11 bases. The CDR3 runs to 15 residues. From germline, CDR1 is ENHRY and CDR2 SYGVKD. Trimming took 5 bases from V and 6 from J; bases not matched to a gene: 6. CDR3 in DNA: TGTGCCATCAGTCCACTAGCGGGAGCTGCCAATGAGCAGTTCTTC. Amino acid sequence: CAISPLAGAANEQFF.

This clonotype was seen only a few times. This chain links TRBV6-5 with TRBJ2-7; maybe TRBD2 (5 bases). Looked up from germline, CDR1 is MNHEY and CDR2 is SVGAGI. The CDR3 is 13 amino acids. Trimming took 6 bases from V and 5 from J, leaving 14 bases between them. CDR3 region: CASSLSRRHEQYF. In DNA form, the CDR3 reads TGTGCCAGCAGCCTCTCGAGGAGGCACGAGCAGTACTTC.

This clonotype was observed a few times. The V gene is TRBV4-2, the J gene TRBJ1-2; no clear D gene. This CDR3 comprises 13 residues. Per germline, CDR1 LGHNA and CDR2 YNFKEQ. V lost 0 bases, J lost 5 bases, and 7 bases lay in between. Here the CDR3 DNA reads TGTGCCAGCAGCCAAGAAGCCGGGTATGGCTACACCTTC. It codes for CASSQEAGYGYTF.

J is TRBJ2-4 and V is TRBV29-1; possible D gene TRBD1, 5 bases. The CDR3 covers 14 residues. V was cut by 3 bases and J by 3 bases, with 12 bases left in between. CDR1 SQVTM and CDR2 ANQGSEA come from the germline V gene. The CDR3 spells CSVDQGMGKNIQYF. CDR3 DNA: TGCAGCGTTGACCAGGGAATGGGCAAAAACATTCAGTACTTC.

The sample holds a few counts of this clonotype. J is TRBJ2-7 and V is TRBV29-1; D may be TRBD2 (5 bases). There are 13 residues in the CDR3. CDR1 SQVTM and CDR2 ANQGSEA come from the germline V gene. The ends were cut back, 3 bases at V and 2 bases at J, with 11 bases in the middle. This CDR3 is CSVEAPGTYEQYF. The CDR3 coding sequence is TGCAGCGTTGAGGCCCCGGGGACCTACGAGCAGTACTTC.

This clonotype was recorded once. This chain uses TRBV7-2 with TRBJ2-7, with D unclear. The CDR3 is 15 amino acids. Germline V gives CDR1 SGHTA, CDR2 FQGNSA. V dropped 2 bases and J dropped 3 bases, with 14 bases sitting between them. The CDR3 DNA sequence: TGTGCCAGCAGCTTACAGCCAGGTACCCGCTACGAGCAGTACTTC. Residues: CASSLQPGTRYEQYF.

V usage is TRBV7-6 and J usage is TRBJ2-4; either TRBD1 or TRBD2 may fit D (6 bases each). The J call is in doubt because the DNA end fits TRBJ2-5 better. The CDR3 loop spans 15 amino acids. The germline V gene encodes CDR1 SGHVS and CDR2 FNYEAQ. Written as DNA, the CDR3 is TGTGCCAGCAGCTTAAGTCTACAGGGAGGAGAGACCCAGTACTTC. Translated, it gives CASSLSLQGGETQYF.

This clonotype was found a few times. V usage is TRBV6-5 and J usage is TRBJ2-6; 14 bases agree with TRBD2. Germline lookup yields CDR1 MNHEY and CDR2 SVGAGI. J lost 0 bases, V lost 4 bases, and 14 bases had no gene match. The CDR3 has 22 amino acids. CDR3 DNA: TGTGCCAGCAGTTCCCCGCATTTCGGACTAGCGGGAGGAATCTCTGGGGCCAACGTCCTGACTTTC. Translation: CASSSPHFGLAGGISGANVLTF.